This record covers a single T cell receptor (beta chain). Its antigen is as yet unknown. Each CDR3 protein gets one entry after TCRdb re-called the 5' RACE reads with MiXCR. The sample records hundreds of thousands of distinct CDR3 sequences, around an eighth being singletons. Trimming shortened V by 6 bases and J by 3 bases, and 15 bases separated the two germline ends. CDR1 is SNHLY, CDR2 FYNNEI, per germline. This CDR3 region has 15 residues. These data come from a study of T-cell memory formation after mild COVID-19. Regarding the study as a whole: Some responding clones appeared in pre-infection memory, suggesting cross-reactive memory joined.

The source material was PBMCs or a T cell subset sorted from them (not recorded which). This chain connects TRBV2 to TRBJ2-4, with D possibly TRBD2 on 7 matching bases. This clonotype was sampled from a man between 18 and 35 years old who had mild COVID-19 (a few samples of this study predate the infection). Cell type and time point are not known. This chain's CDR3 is CASSKGGLGKNIQYF. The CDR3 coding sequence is TGTGCCAGCAGCAAGGGGGGGCTAGGCAAAAACATTCAGTACTTC.